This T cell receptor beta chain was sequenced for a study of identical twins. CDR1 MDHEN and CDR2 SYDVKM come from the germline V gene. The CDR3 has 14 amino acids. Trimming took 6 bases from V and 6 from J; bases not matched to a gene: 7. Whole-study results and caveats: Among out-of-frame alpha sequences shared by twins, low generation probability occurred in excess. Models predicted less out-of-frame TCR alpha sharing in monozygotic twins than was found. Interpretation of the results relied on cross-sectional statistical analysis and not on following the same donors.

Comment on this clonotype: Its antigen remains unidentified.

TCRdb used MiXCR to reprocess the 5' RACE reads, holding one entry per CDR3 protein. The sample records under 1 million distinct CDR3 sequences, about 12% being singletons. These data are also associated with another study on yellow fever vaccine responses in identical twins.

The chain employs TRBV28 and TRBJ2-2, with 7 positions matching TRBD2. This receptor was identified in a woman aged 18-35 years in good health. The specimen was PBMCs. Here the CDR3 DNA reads TGTGCCAGCAGCCGGAGCGGGACGTCCGGGGAGCTGTTTTTT. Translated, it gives CASSRSGTSGELFF. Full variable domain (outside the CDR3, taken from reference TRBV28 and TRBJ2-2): DVKVTQSSRYLVKRTGEKVFLECVQDMDHENMFWYRQDPGLGLRLIYFSYDVKMKEKGDIPEGYSVSREKKERFSLILESASTNQTSMYLCASSRSGTSGELFFGEGSRLTVL.